What follows is one T cell receptor (beta chain) and its context. This sample is part of a study of T cell changes during pregnancy in multiple sclerosis. TCRdb keeps only in-frame clones here, not all; method: immunoSEQ multiplex PCR. This sample yields tens of thousands of clones, of which approximately 92% are seen a single time; under 3% belongs to the top ten. This clonotype was obtained from a female donor with multiple sclerosis, enrolled in a pregnancy study. The material was peripheral blood, obtained before pregnancy.

The CDR3 loop is CASSLAQAYEQYF. The CDR3 nucleotides read TGCGCCAGCAGCTTGGCCCAGGCGTACGAGCAGTACTTC. The V and J genes are TRBV5-1 and TRBJ2-7; no definite D call. Trimming stripped 0 bases from V and 4 bases from J, with 8 bases between. Germline CDR1 is SGHRS and CDR2 is YFSETQ. The CDR3 is 13 amino acids. The full variable domain, in which reference TRBV5-1 and TRBJ2-7 provide the parts outside the CDR3, is KAGVTQTPRYLIKTRGQQVTLSCSPISGHRSVSWYQQTPGQGLQFLFEYFSETQRNKGNFPGRFSGRQFSNSRSEMNVSTLELGDSALYLCASSLAQAYEQYFGPGTRLTVT.